What follows are 32 T cell receptor beta chains derived from one specimen sequenced in a study of human T cells and chemical hapten exposure. TCRdb re-called the RACE reads with MiXCR, one entry per CDR3 protein. The table lists about 97,000 distinct CDR3 sequences, about 28% of them singletons, with approximately 10% in the top ten. Time point of the sample: patch test 3, about 24 weeks after DPC sensitization. As to treatment: therapeutic diphenylcyclopropenone sensitization with weekly scalp DPC. Specimen: whole blood, collected in connection with sensitization to the hapten diphenylcyclopropenone (DPC). The receptors originated from a man aged 35-49 years with alopecia areata. Some clones in this sample may be carry-over from other donors' samples.

A few counts support this clonotype. The V gene is TRBV12-3 or TRBV12-4, the J gene TRBJ2-1, with D possibly called TRBD1 or TRBD2 (6 bases each). This CDR3 contains 13 residues. V was clipped by 4 bases and J by 9 bases, with 13 bases between them. The DNA for the CDR3 is TGTGCCAGCAGTTCACAGGGACTCGGTGAGCAGTTCTTC. The encoded protein is CASSSQGLGEQFF.

The V gene is TRBV9, the J gene TRBJ2-5, with 8 bases identical to TRBD1. V was clipped by 0 bases and J by 2 bases; unmatched bases: 0. Per the germline V gene, CDR1 is SGDLS and CDR2 is YYNGEE. This CDR3 has 14 amino acids. For the CDR3, the DNA is TGTGCCAGCAGCGTAGGGACAGGGCAAGAGACCCAGTACTTC. Translating it yields CASSVGTGQETQYF. The full variable domain, rest sourced from reference TRBV9 and TRBJ2-5, is DSGVTQTPKHLITATGQRVTLRCSPRSGDLSVYWYQQSLDQGLQFLIQYYNGEERAKGNILERFSAQQFPDLHSELNLSSLELGDSALYFCASSVGTGQETQYFGPGTRLLVL.

The rearrangement links TRBV28 to TRBJ1-4; 8 nucleotides agree with TRBD1. The CDR3 sequence is 15 residues long. The V segment lost 5 bases and the J segment 4 bases; nucleotides outside the gene matches: 6. Germline loops: CDR1 MDHEN, CDR2 SYDVKM. The CDR3 reads CASSAQGADNEKLFF. DNA of the CDR3: TGTGCCAGCAGTGCGCAGGGGGCGGATAATGAAAAACTGTTTTTT. The full variable domain, with the rest looked up from reference TRBV28 and TRBJ1-4, is DVKVTQSSRYLVKRTGEKVFLECVQDMDHENMFWYRQDPGLGLRLIYFSYDVKMKEKGDIPEGYSVSREKKERFSLILESASTNQTSMYLCASSAQGADNEKLFFGSGTQLSVL.

This clonotype showed up just a few times. V and J are TRBV20-1 and TRBJ1-5; 8 bases are a match to TRBD1. CDR1 is DFQATT, CDR2 SNEGSKA, per germline (reference sequence). The ends lost 0 bases at V and 10 bases at J; junction bases unmatched: 8. This CDR3 spans 14 amino acids. In DNA form, the CDR3 reads TGCAGTGCTAGAGAGTCGGCAGGGGGCATTCCCCAGCATTTT. It yields the protein CSARESAGGIPQHF.

This clonotype was seen more than once but under ten times. The genes are TRBV28 and TRBJ1-5; D is perhaps TRBD1 (5 bases). The CDR3 covers 15 residues. Trimming removed 6 bases from V and 0 bases from J, with 12 bases in between. From germline, CDR1 is MDHEN and CDR2 SYDVKM. The CDR3 nucleotides read TGTGCCAGCAGACCCCTAGGGGTTAGCAATCAGCCCCAGCATTTT. Protein: CASRPLGVSNQPQHF.

This chain links TRBV12-3 or TRBV12-4 with TRBJ2-1; 13 bases are shared with TRBD2. The J segment lost 4 bases and the V segment lost 5 bases, leaving 2 bases of the junction unmatched. This CDR3 contains 15 residues. As DNA, the CDR3 is TGTGCCAGCAGTACTAGCGGGGGGGGGTACAATGAGCAGTTCTTC. Its protein is CASSTSGGGYNEQFF.

The chain joins TRBV7-2 to TRBJ2-2, with 10 bases matching TRBD2. Trimming removed 2 bases from V and 8 bases from J; junction bases left unmatched: 5. CDR1 and CDR2 (germline): SGHTA, FQGNSA. The CDR3 runs 15 residues. CDR3 in DNA: TGTGCCAGCAGCTTACTTCTAGCGGGAGAGGGGGAGCTGTTTTTT. It translates to CASSLLLAGEGELFF.

The chain couples TRBV11-1 to TRBJ2-7; no definite D call. The V and J ends lost 1 base and 5 bases respectively, with 9 bases between them. This CDR3 spans 13 amino acids. From germline, CDR1 is SGHAT and CDR2 FQDESV (reference sequence). The CDR3 sequence is CASSLERPDEQYF. Written as DNA, the CDR3 is TGTGCCAGCAGCTTAGAACGCCCAGACGAGCAGTACTTC.

The J gene is TRBJ2-5, the V gene TRBV24-1; tentative D call: TRBD2 (6 bases). The CDR3 runs to 11 residues. The V end lost 10 bases, the J end lost 5 bases, and 10 bases lay between the germline ends. In germline, CDR1 is KGHDR, CDR2 SFDVKD. The DNA of the CDR3 is TGTGCCACTGCGGCGGGGGAGACCCAGTACTTC. Residues: CATAAGETQYF.

The chain couples TRBV5-1 to TRBJ2-1; D is ambiguous. This CDR3 is 15 amino acids long. Germline V gene lookup returns CDR1 SGHRS and CDR2 YFSETQ. Between the trimmed V and J ends, which lost 1 base and 5 bases, there was a span of 13 bases. The CDR3 DNA is TGCGCCAGCAGCTTGATGGGTAGCAACGACAATGAGCAGTTCTTC. Its translation is CASSLMGSNDNEQFF.

J is TRBJ1-1 and V is TRBV5-1; D call uncertain. Germline V gene lookup returns CDR1 SGHRS and CDR2 YFSETQ. V was cut by 5 bases and J by 2 bases, with 16 bases left in between. The CDR3 consists of 15 residues. The CDR3, as DNA: TGCGCCAGCAGTCCCATCAAAGCAGGCAACACTGAAGCTTTCTTT. Translation: CASSPIKAGNTEAFF. Combining the CDR3 with reference TRBV5-1 and TRBJ1-1 gives the whole variable domain KAGVTQTPRYLIKTRGQQVTLSCSPISGHRSVSWYQQTPGQGLQFLFEYFSETQRNKGNFPGRFSGRQFSNSRSEMNVSTLELGDSALYLCASSPIKAGNTEAFFGQGTRLTVV.

This clonotype was seen more than once but under ten times. The chain carries TRBV6-2 or TRBV6-3 and TRBJ2-1; D ambiguous. CDR3 length equals 13 residues. The V gene's germline CDR1 is MNHEY and CDR2 SVGEGT. Trimming removed 1 base from V and 7 bases from J, with 8 bases in between. The CDR3 coding sequence is TGTGCCAGCAGTTACTTTGGGGTTAATGAGCAGTTCTTC. It yields the protein CASSYFGVNEQFF.

A few counts support this clonotype. The chain is built from TRBV7-9 and TRBJ1-4; 8 nucleotides align to TRBD1. The CDR3 sequence is 14 residues long. V was clipped by 1 base and J by 8 bases; unmatched bases: 3. Germline V gene sequence: CDR1 SEHNR, CDR2 FQNEAQ (reference sequence). The CDR3 here is CASSLGTGYEKLFF. Here the CDR3 DNA reads TGTGCCAGCAGCTTAGGGACAGGGTACGAAAAACTGTTTTTT.

The chain links TRBV27 to TRBJ2-1; 9 bases are a match to TRBD2. The CDR3 is 16 amino acids. Germline V gives CDR1 MNHEY, CDR2 SMNVEV (reference sequence). V lost 5 bases and J lost 3; bases outside the gene matches: 8. The CDR3 loop is CASSTRTSAFYNEQFF. For the CDR3, the DNA is TGTGCCAGCAGTACCCGGACTAGCGCCTTCTACAATGAGCAGTTCTTC.

This clonotype was detected a few times. J is TRBJ1-1 and V is TRBV29-1; 9 bases map to TRBD1. Germline V lookup: CDR1 SQVTM, CDR2 ANQGSEA. The ends lost 7 bases at V and 5 bases at J; junction bases unmatched: 8. CDR3 length: 13 residues. The CDR3 region has the DNA TGCAGCGCCCCGAGGACAGGGGTTACTGAAGCTTTCTTT. Protein product: CSAPRTGVTEAFF.

This clonotype is a singleton in its sample. In DNA form, the CDR3 reads TGTGCCATCAGTGAAAGAGGGGAACAGTTCTTC. It yields the protein CAISERGEQFF. The chain joins TRBV10-3 to TRBJ2-1; perhaps D is TRBD1 or TRBD2 (5 bases each). V lost 3 bases to trimming and J lost 13 bases, with 10 bases between them. The CDR3 is 11 amino acids. CDR1 is ENHRY and CDR2 is SYGVKD in the germline V gene.

J is TRBJ1-3 and V is TRBV25-1; TRBD1 matches at 9 bases. Germline assignment: CDR1 MGHDK and CDR2 SYGVNS. V was pared by 1 base and J by 3 bases, with 4 bases of the junction left unmatched. The CDR3 is 16 residues long. The CDR3 loop reads CASSESGTGFGNTIYF. Written as DNA, the CDR3 is TGTGCCAGCAGTGAATCGGGGACAGGGTTTGGAAACACCATATATTTT.

The chain combines TRBV2 with TRBJ2-1; D call uncertain. This CDR3 comprises 13 residues. Germline V lookup: CDR1 SNHLY, CDR2 FYNNEI. V lost 0 bases, J lost 15 bases, and 15 bases lay in between. CDR3 protein: CASSEALRQGPFF. As DNA, the CDR3 is TGTGCCAGCAGTGAAGCCCTCCGACAAGGTCCGTTCTTC.

This clonotype was picked up a small number of times. The chain combines TRBV4-1 with TRBJ2-3; a possible D gene is TRBD2 (5 bases). The CDR3 consists of 15 residues. V lost 4 bases and J 3 bases, leaving 14 bases between the germline ends. Germline loops: CDR1 MGHRA, CDR2 YSYEKL. The CDR3 DNA reads as TGCGCCAGCAGCCTCACGTCCGGGGTGACAGATACGCAGTATTTT. As protein: CASSLTSGVTDTQYF.

V gene TRBV27 combines with J gene TRBJ2-3, with no clear D. Trimming removed 3 bases from V and 2 bases from J, with 12 bases in between. The CDR3 totals 15 residues. Germline assignment: CDR1 MNHEY and CDR2 SMNVEV (reference sequence). CDR3 in amino acids: CASSLGRSNTDTQYF. DNA for the CDR3: TGTGCCAGCAGTTTGGGCAGGAGCAACACAGATACGCAGTATTTT.

This clonotype showed up just once. The chain recombines TRBV12-3 or TRBV12-4 with TRBJ2-6; D unclear. V was shortened by 7 bases and J by 4 bases, with 8 bases between the two germline ends. The length of the CDR3 is 13 residues. In DNA, the CDR3 is TGTGCCAGCAATATCCCAGGGGCCAACGTCCTGACTTTC. It translates to CASNIPGANVLTF.

The J gene is TRBJ1-1, the V gene TRBV14; D unclear. The V gene's germline CDR1 is SGHDN and CDR2 FVKESK. CDR3 length: 16 residues. The V end lost 0 bases, the J end lost 3 bases, and 14 bases lay between the germline ends. The CDR3 sequence: CASSQDSTDGDTEAFF. The CDR3, as DNA: TGTGCCAGCAGCCAAGATAGTACAGATGGGGACACTGAAGCTTTCTTT.

This clonotype was counted only a few times. The chain recombines TRBV10-3 with TRBJ1-5; D is undetermined. The CDR3 runs to 13 residues. Trimming cost V 8 bases and J 3 bases, with 11 bases left between them. Germline CDR1 and CDR2: ENHRY and SYGVKD. The CDR3: CAIGESLNQPQHF. The CDR3 DNA reads TGTGCCATCGGGGAATCACTCAATCAGCCCCAGCATTTT.

The chain joins TRBV12-3 or TRBV12-4 to TRBJ2-1, with 8 bases that match TRBD2. The CDR3 has 14 amino acids. V lost 8 bases, J lost 3 bases, and 6 bases stayed unmatched. CDR3 protein: CASRSGRYYNEQFF. In DNA, the CDR3 is TGTGCCAGCCGGAGCGGGAGATACTACAATGAGCAGTTCTTC.

This clonotype was counted between two and nine times. The chain carries TRBV7-9 and TRBJ2-3; 9 bases align to TRBD1. The length of the CDR3 is 17 residues. Germline trimming cut 2 bases from V and 1 base from J; bases unmatched to any gene: 7. The germline CDR1 and CDR2 sequences are SEHNR and FQNEAQ (reference sequence). The CDR3 DNA follows: TGTGCCAGCAGCTTAAAGGTCCGGGACAGGGGCACAGATACGCAGTATTTT. Protein product: CASSLKVRDRGTDTQYF.

This clonotype was recorded a few times. The chain joins TRBV5-1 to TRBJ2-5; no clear D gene. Germline loops: CDR1 SGHRS, CDR2 YFSETQ. V shed 3 bases and J shed 2 bases, with 14 bases lying between them. The CDR3 length is 15 residues. The DNA of the CDR3 is TGCGCCAGCAGCTACACCGTCCAGGCACAAGAGACCCAGTACTTC. Translation gives CASSYTVQAQETQYF.

This clonotype was detected a few times. This sequence joins TRBV6-6 and TRBJ2-7; tentatively, D is TRBD2 (6 bases). V was pared by 7 bases and J by 7 bases, with 17 bases between. The germline CDR1 and CDR2 sequences are MNHNY and SVGAGI (reference sequence). The CDR3 sequence is 13 residues long. CDR3 sequence: CASTGISGGEQYF. CDR3 DNA: TGTGCCAGCACGGGGATCTCCGGGGGTGAGCAGTACTTC.

The chain is built from TRBV6-4 and TRBJ2-4; D not certain. Trimming cost V 5 bases and J 0 bases, with 14 bases left between them. From germline, CDR1 is MRHNA and CDR2 SNTAGT. The CDR3 runs to 16 residues. The CDR3 bases are TGTGCCAGCAGTAAGACGGCAGGTGAAGCCAAAAACATTCAGTACTTC. It translates to CASSKTAGEAKNIQYF.

The V call is TRBV2, the J call TRBJ1-4; TRBD1 might be the D (5 bases). CDR3 size: 15 residues. In germline, CDR1 is SNHLY, CDR2 FYNNEI. V was pared by 4 bases and J by 8 bases, with 17 bases between. DNA of the CDR3: TGTGCCAGCAGTGGAGGAGCTCGGGGCTTGGAAAAACTGTTTTTT. Translated, it gives CASSGGARGLEKLFF.

There are a few counts of this clonotype. The chain carries TRBV11-2 and TRBJ2-1; 10 nucleotides align to TRBD2. V shed 3 bases and J 9 bases; nucleotides not matched to a gene: 8. The CDR3 length is 15 residues. CDR1 and CDR2 from the germline V gene are SGHAT and FQNNGV. The CDR3 protein is CASSFFSGRAGEQFF. Written as DNA, the CDR3 is TGTGCCAGCAGCTTTTTCAGCGGGAGGGCCGGTGAGCAGTTCTTC.

This clonotype was seen a few times. The CDR3 DNA reads TGTGCAAGTCGCTTAGCGGAGACTAGACAGGGAGAGCAGTACTTC. Translation gives CASRLAETRQGEQYF. The chain links TRBV12-2 to TRBJ2-7; whether TRBD1, the table's D call, matches the DNA was not checked. TRBV12-2 has pseudogene status. This CDR3 contains 15 residues.

This clonotype was counted a few times. The chain employs TRBV20-1 and TRBJ2-5; 7 bases line up with TRBD2. V trimming: 5 bases; J trimming: 5 bases; junction bases outside the gene matches: 14. Germline V CDR1 and CDR2: DFQATT, SNEGSKA (reference sequence). There are 15 residues in the CDR3. The DNA of the CDR3 is TGCAGTGCTGGGGGGACCTATGGCGGGAGTGAGACCCAGTACTTC. Encoded protein: CSAGGTYGGSETQYF.